The 26 T cell receptor beta chains below come from one sample, sequenced in a study of blood T cell repertoires in COVID-19 (dated by TCRdb to the early 2020s). The method was the immunoSEQ multiplex PCR assay. Entries here come from immuneACCESS through TCRdb and include only in-frame sequences with V and J called. Some clones fail to appear in such tables; in the studies checked, an unresolved V gene covers under half of the shortfall, and the cause of the remainder is unknown. Here the sample has over 200,000 clones; 80% to 90% occur a single time. The ten largest account for approximately 8.6% of the sample. Sequencing was done on a sample of peripheral blood. The receptor source for this set is a man aged 35 to 55 with active or convalescent COVID-19.

The gene calls are TRBV19 and TRBJ2-2, with D tentatively TRBD2 (5 bases). From germline, CDR1 is LNHDA and CDR2 SQIVND (reference sequence). This CDR3 region has 14 residues. The V and J ends lost 10 bases and 4 bases respectively, with 16 bases between them. The DNA for the CDR3 is TGTGCCACCGAACATCGGAGGACCACCGGGGAGCTGTTTTTT. Residues: CATEHRRTTGELFF.

The chain carries TRBV27 and TRBJ1-2; perhaps TRBD1 as D (5 bases). The CDR3 has 14 residues. Germline V gene lookup returns CDR1 MNHEY and CDR2 SMNVEV (reference sequence). V lost 3 bases, J lost 2 bases, and 10 bases lay in between. CDR3 protein: CASSLGGVNYGYTF. The CDR3 coding sequence is TGTGCCAGCAGTTTGGGGGGGGTGAACTATGGCTACACCTTC.

The chain employs TRBV15 and TRBJ1-6; 7 bases line up with TRBD1. CDR3 size: 21 residues. Germline-derived CDR1 and CDR2 are LNHNV and YYDKDF (reference sequence). V lost 0 bases, J lost 0 bases, and 14 bases stayed unmatched. CDR3 in amino acids: CATSRDVIQGTASSYNSPLHF. DNA for the CDR3: TGTGCCACCAGCAGAGATGTGATACAGGGGACCGCTAGCTCCTATAATTCACCCCTCCACTTT.

The chain uses TRBV11-2 and TRBJ2-1, with 8 bases that match TRBD2. CDR3 length equals 15 residues. The germline V gene has CDR1 SGHAT and CDR2 FQNNGV. The V segment lost 2 bases and the J segment 7 bases; nucleotides outside the gene matches: 7. CDR3 bases: TGTGCCAGCAGCTTACCCAGCGGGAGTAGGAATGAGCAGTTCTTC. Translating it yields CASSLPSGSRNEQFF. The whole variable domain, filled in from reference TRBV11-2 and TRBJ2-1, reads EAGVAQSPRYKIIEKRQSVAFWCNPISGHATLYWYQQILGQGPKLLIQFQNNGVVDDSQLPKDRFSAERLKGVDSTLKIQPAKLEDSAVYLCASSLPSGSRNEQFFGPGTRLTVL.

V usage is TRBV18 and J usage is TRBJ1-1; D gene unclear. CDR3 length equals 16 residues. Per the germline V gene, CDR1 is KGHSH and CDR2 is LQKENI. The V end was cut by 4 bases, the J end by 0 bases, with 15 bases between. This CDR3 reads CASSRRHGEMNTEAFF. The CDR3 DNA sequence: TGTGCCAGCTCACGGCGGCATGGGGAGATGAACACTGAAGCTTTCTTT.

The chain recombines TRBV4-1 with TRBJ1-2; TRBD1 matches 9 bases. Germline V gene lookup returns CDR1 MGHRA and CDR2 YSYEKL. V was clipped by 6 bases and J by 6 bases; unmatched bases: 5. The CDR3 is made up of 13 amino acids. This chain's CDR3 is CASRGQGSDGYTF. CDR3 bases: TGCGCCAGCAGAGGACAGGGGTCGGATGGCTACACCTTC.

The chain combines TRBV10-3 with TRBJ2-3, with 8 positions matching TRBD1. Germline CDR1 ENHRY, CDR2 SYGVKD. This CDR3 has 16 amino acids. The V gene end was trimmed by 10 bases and the J gene end by 1 base; junction bases not matched to a gene: 13. CDR3 in amino acids: CATHGRTGLGTDTQYF. Here the CDR3 DNA reads TGTGCCACCCATGGGAGGACAGGGTTGGGCACAGATACGCAGTATTTT.

CDR3 nucleotide sequence: TGTGCCAGCAGCGAAAAGACTAGCTGGGGGGTTGAGCAGTTCTTC. Protein product: CASSEKTSWGVEQFF. V gene TRBV7-2 combines with J gene TRBJ2-1; the match to TRBD2 covers 7 bases. J lost 9 bases, V lost 5 bases, and 13 bases had no gene match. Germline V lookup: CDR1 SGHTA, CDR2 FQGNSA. CDR3 size: 15 residues.

The chain combines TRBV10-3 with TRBJ1-2; the D is unclear. The CDR3 is 13 amino acids. In germline, CDR1 is ENHRY, CDR2 SYGVKD. Trimming stripped 9 bases from V and 6 bases from J, with 17 bases between. The CDR3 spells CAISWTLTDGYTF. In nucleotides, the CDR3 is TGTGCCATTTCTTGGACTTTAACTGATGGCTACACCTTC.

The chain couples TRBV12-5 to TRBJ1-2; no definite D call. Germline V gives CDR1 LGHNT, CDR2 FRNRAP. V was shortened by 2 bases and J by 0 bases, with 4 bases between the two germline ends. The CDR3 has 13 residues. CDR3 nucleotides: TGTGCTAGTGGTTTGACAGCTAACTATGGCTACACCTTC. As protein: CASGLTANYGYTF.

J is TRBJ2-3 and V is TRBV10-1, with TRBD2 identical over 8 bases. V was clipped by 2 bases and J by 2 bases; unmatched bases: 6. This CDR3 is 16 amino acids long. Germline lookup yields CDR1 WNHNN and CDR2 SYGVQD (reference sequence). CDR3 bases: TGCGCCAGCAGTGAGGATAGCGGGACTTCCACAGATACGCAGTATTTT. Translated: CASSEDSGTSTDTQYF.

V gene TRBV4-2 combines with J gene TRBJ1-2; the match to TRBD1 covers 8 bases. V lost 6 bases, J lost 3 bases, and 6 bases stayed unmatched. Germline CDR1 is LGHNA and CDR2 is YNFKEQ. The CDR3 loop spans 14 amino acids. The CDR3 sequence: CASSRGQGDYGYTF. CDR3 bases: TGTGCCAGCAGTAGAGGACAGGGAGACTATGGCTACACCTTC.

The rearrangement uses TRBV7-2 and TRBJ2-5, with 10 bases lining up with TRBD2. The CDR3 has 17 amino acids. Trimming cost V 5 bases and J 7 bases; bases outside gene matches: 16. Germline V gives CDR1 SGHTA, CDR2 FQGNSA. CDR3 amino acids: CASSPPQAAGGRGTQYF. DNA of the CDR3: TGTGCCAGCAGCCCCCCACAGGCAGCGGGGGGGCGGGGGACCCAGTACTTC. Combining the CDR3 with reference TRBV7-2 and TRBJ2-5 gives the whole variable domain GAGVSQSPSNKVTEKGKDVELRCDPISGHTALYWYRQSLGQGLEFLIYFQGNSAPDKSGLPSDRFSAERTGGSVSTLTIQRTQQEDSAVYLCASSPPQAAGGRGTQYFGPGTRLLVL.

The CDR3 loop reads CASSLYSYNEQFF. CDR3 nucleotide sequence: TGTGCCAGCAGCTTATACTCCTACAATGAGCAGTTCTTC. The chain couples TRBV7-9 to TRBJ2-1; the D is unclear. Germline CDR1 SEHNR, CDR2 FQNEAQ (reference sequence). V gave up 2 bases and J gave up 0 bases, with 2 bases separating them. The length of the CDR3 is 13 residues.

The chain couples TRBV7-2 to TRBJ1-4; no clear D gene. V was pared by 1 base and J by 8 bases, with 8 bases between. CDR1 and CDR2 from the germline V gene are SGHTA and FQGNSA. The CDR3 is 13 amino acids. The CDR3 DNA is TGTGCCAGCAGCTTAGGGAGGGAGGAAAAACTGTTTTTT. Its translation: CASSLGREEKLFF.

This clone has just one count. The rearrangement uses TRBV7-9 and TRBJ2-5; a weak D match, TRBD1 (6 bases). Trimming shortened V by 3 bases and J by 1 base, and 15 bases separated the two germline ends. The CDR3 runs to 16 residues. Germline CDR1 reads SEHNR; CDR2 reads FQNEAQ (reference sequence). The CDR3 sequence is CASSLGAWTAQETQYF. DNA of the CDR3: TGTGCCAGCAGCTTGGGGGCCTGGACAGCCCAAGAGACCCAGTACTTC.

The V call is TRBV25-1, the J call TRBJ1-1, with D unresolved. The V and J ends lost 7 bases and 5 bases respectively, with 11 bases between them. The CDR3 loop spans 12 amino acids. Germline values: CDR1 MGHDK, CDR2 SYGVNS. Here the CDR3 reads CASIGGQTEAFF. The DNA for the CDR3 is TGTGCCAGCATCGGAGGGCAAACTGAAGCTTTCTTT.

The CDR3 loop reads CASRHGLHTEGDTQYF. The CDR3 DNA reads as TGCGCCAGCCGCCACGGACTGCACACAGAAGGAGATACGCAGTATTTT. The J gene is TRBJ2-3, the V gene TRBV10-1, with D perhaps matching TRBD2 (5 bases). The CDR3 consists of 16 residues. CDR1 is WNHNN and CDR2 is SYGVQD in the germline V gene (reference sequence). Trimming took 8 bases from V and 5 from J, leaving 23 bases between them.

V usage is TRBV12-3 or TRBV12-4 and J usage is TRBJ1-5; unclear D gene. The CDR3 is made up of 12 amino acids. V lost 3 bases, J lost 5 bases, and 5 bases lay in between. In DNA form, the CDR3 reads TGTGCCAGCAGTTTGCAGGATCAGCCCCAGCATTTT. Its translation: CASSLQDQPQHF.

The V gene is TRBV7-9, the J gene TRBJ1-2, with 7 bases that match TRBD1. Germline V gene lookup returns CDR1 SEHNR and CDR2 FQNEAQ (reference sequence). V lost 1 base, J lost 7 bases, and 9 bases stayed unmatched. The length of the CDR3 is 15 residues. CDR3 loop: CASSLGSGGVAGYTF. The CDR3 nucleotides are TGTGCCAGCAGCTTAGGGTCAGGGGGTGTTGCTGGCTACACCTTC.

V is TRBV6-2 or TRBV6-3 and J is TRBJ1-2; 9 positions match TRBD1. The V segment lost 2 bases and the J segment 7 bases; nucleotides outside the gene matches: 5. The CDR3 totals 14 residues. Per germline, CDR1 MNHEY and CDR2 SVGEGT. CDR3 sequence reads: CASSYPGTGLGYTF. The CDR3 DNA follows: TGTGCCAGCAGTTACCCCGGGACAGGGCTTGGCTACACCTTC.

This chain uses TRBV14 with TRBJ1-1; 7 nucleotides align to TRBD1. Germline V gene sequence: CDR1 SGHDN, CDR2 FVKESK. The V gene end was trimmed by 4 bases and the J gene end by 1 base; junction bases not matched to a gene: 9. This CDR3 region has 16 residues. The CDR3 sequence is CASSRIAGQSNTEAFF. The CDR3 coding sequence is TGTGCCAGCAGCCGGATTGCGGGACAGTCGAACACTGAAGCTTTCTTT.

The chain carries TRBV11-2 and TRBJ2-3; TRBD2 matches 8 bases. This CDR3 spans 16 amino acids. Germline CDR1 reads SGHAT; CDR2 reads FQNNGV. Germline trimming cut 4 bases from V and 1 base from J; bases unmatched to any gene: 7. Written as DNA, the CDR3 is TGTGCCAGCAGCTCGACCGGGACTAGGGGCACAGATACGCAGTATTTT. Translated, it gives CASSSTGTRGTDTQYF.

This chain joins TRBV6-2 or TRBV6-3 and TRBJ1-2; 8 bases are a match to TRBD1. Germline-derived CDR1 and CDR2 are MNHEY and SVGEGT. The length of the CDR3 is 15 residues. Trimming cost V 2 bases and J 4 bases; bases outside gene matches: 6. CDR3 sequence: CASSYRGTGLYGYTF. The CDR3 DNA reads TGTGCCAGCAGTTACCGAGGGACAGGCCTCTATGGCTACACCTTC.

This rearrangement joins TRBV3-1 (or the pseudogene TRBV3-2) to TRBJ2-2; 10 bases line up with TRBD1. CDR1 is LGHDT, CDR2 YNNKEL, per germline (reference sequence). The CDR3 sequence is 18 residues long. After removal of 0 bases from V and 0 bases from J, the junction contained 4 bases not matched to a gene. In DNA form, the CDR3 reads TGTGCCAGCAGCCAAGACCCTGGACAGGGGGCGAACACCGGGGAGCTGTTTTTT. Translation gives CASSQDPGQGANTGELFF.

This chain connects TRBV7-2 to TRBJ1-6; weak D call: TRBD1 (6 bases). CDR1 is SGHTA and CDR2 is FQGNSA in the germline V gene. The CDR3 has 15 residues. V was clipped by 3 bases and J by 7 bases, with 13 bases between them. The CDR3, as DNA: TGTGCCAGCAGCTTGGTGTACAGGGTGAATTCACCCCTCCACTTT. Translated: CASSLVYRVNSPLHF.